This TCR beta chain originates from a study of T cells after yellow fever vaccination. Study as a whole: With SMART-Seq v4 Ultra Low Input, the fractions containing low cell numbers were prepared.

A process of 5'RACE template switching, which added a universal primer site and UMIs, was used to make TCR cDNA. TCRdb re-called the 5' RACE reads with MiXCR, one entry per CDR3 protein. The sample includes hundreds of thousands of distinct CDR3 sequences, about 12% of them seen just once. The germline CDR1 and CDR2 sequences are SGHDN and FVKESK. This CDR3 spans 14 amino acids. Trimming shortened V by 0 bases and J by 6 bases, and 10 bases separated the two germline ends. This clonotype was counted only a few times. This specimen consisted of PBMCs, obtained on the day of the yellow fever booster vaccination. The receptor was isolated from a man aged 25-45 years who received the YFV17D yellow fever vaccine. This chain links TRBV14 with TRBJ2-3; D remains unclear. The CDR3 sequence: CASSQDPLVDTQYF. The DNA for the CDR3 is TGTGCCAGCAGCCAAGACCCCTTAGTGGATACGCAGTATTTT. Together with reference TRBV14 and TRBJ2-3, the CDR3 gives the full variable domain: EAGVTQFPSHSVIEKGQTVTLRCDPISGHDNLYWYRRVMGKEIKFLLHFVKESKQDESGMPNNRFLAERTGGTYSTLKVQPAELEDSGVYFCASSQDPLVDTQYFGPGTRLTVL.